Listed below are T cell receptor beta chains from one sample, sequenced in a study of T cell changes during pregnancy in multiple sclerosis. Here immunoSEQ multiplex PCR was the method, and the copy in TCRdb shows in-frame clones only, minus some. Of tens of thousands of clones listed, 80% to 95% were seen once; the top ten hold approximately 3.3%. The source was peripheral blood, collected after pregnancy. The origin of the receptors is a female donor in good health, enrolled as a control in a pregnancy study. CDR3s include the opening cysteine and the closing phenylalanine or tryptophan. A D gene is named only where the DNA matches it firmly. The size field is filled for only some rows; it gives once, few, many or a size class.

V gene,D gene,J gene,clone size,CDR3 DNA,CDR3 protein
TRBV19,NA,TRBJ2-6,NA,TGTGCCAGTAGTATAAGGGGCTCTGGGGCCAACGTCCTGACTTTC,CASSIRGSGANVLTF
TRBV4-1,TRBD1,TRBJ2-2,NA,TGCGCCAGCAGCCCGCTAAAAATTAAAACAGGGGAAACCGGGGAGCTGTTTTTT,CASSPLKIKTGETGELFF
TRBV9,NA,TRBJ2-5,NA,TGTGCCAGCAGCGTAGAAGGGGCCGGCGAGACCCAGTACTTC,CASSVEGAGETQYF
TRBV19,TRBD2,TRBJ2-1,NA,TGTGCCACTTGGTGGGGGGGTGCCGATAGCTCCTACAATGAGCAGTTCTTC,CATWWGGADSSYNEQFF
TRBV28,NA,TRBJ2-7,NA,TGTGCCAGCAGTCCGACCCCCCTAGCCGGGCAGTACTTC,CASSPTPLAGQYF
TRBV5-1,TRBD1,TRBJ1-2,NA,TGCGCCAGCAAATTGACAGGGGGCGAGCACTATGGCTACACCTTC,CASKLTGGEHYGYTF
TRBV28,TRBD1,TRBJ1-2,NA,TGTGCCAGCAGTTTGCTGGGACAGGGGGGCTACACCTTC,CASSLLGQGGYTF
TRBV6-5,NA,TRBJ2-7,NA,TGTGCCAGCGGACAGCCAAACCGCTACGAGCAGTACTTC,CASGQPNRYEQYF
TRBV5-5,TRBD2,TRBJ2-1,NA,TGTGCCAGCAGCCCGCTGGGAGGGCAGGAGCAGTTCTTC,CASSPLGGQEQFF
TRBV25-1,NA,TRBJ1-4,once,TGTGCCAGCATTGGACAGCCTGATGAAAAACTGTTTTTT,CASIGQPDEKLFF
TRBV2,NA,TRBJ2-1,few,TGTGCCAGCAGTGAAGCGCGGGGACCTAATGAGCAGTTCTTC,CASSEARGPNEQFF
TRBV18,TRBD1,TRBJ1-1,NA,TGTGCCAGCTCAGAAACGACAGGGGGAAGGACTGAAGCTTTCTTT,CASSETTGGRTEAFF
TRBV6-6,TRBD1,TRBJ1-6,NA,TGTGCCAGCAGACCTGACAGGGACTATTCACCCCTCCACTTT,CASRPDRDYSPLHF
TRBV6-1,NA,TRBJ2-1,NA,TGTGCCAGCAGTGAAGGTGAGCACAATGAGCAGTTCTTC,CASSEGEHNEQFF
TRBV7-9,TRBD2,TRBJ2-7,NA,TGTGCCAGCAGCTTAGGGGAGGGGTCCGAGCAGTACTTC,CASSLGEGSEQYF
TRBV11-1,TRBD1,TRBJ2-6,NA,TGTGCCAGCAGCCCTAGGACAGGGAGCACTGGGGCCAACGTCCTGACTTTC,CASSPRTGSTGANVLTF
TRBV5-3,NA,TRBJ2-7,NA,TGTGCCAGAAGCTTGGCCGGCAGGGCCACCTACTCCTACGAGCAGTACTTC,CARSLAGRATYSYEQYF
TRBV11-2,TRBD1,TRBJ2-7,NA,TGTGCCAGCAGGCGAACGGGACAGAAGGTATACGAGCAGTACTTC,CASRRTGQKVYEQYF
TRBV6-5,NA,TRBJ1-3,NA,TGTGCCAGCAGTTACTCGGGCAGGGGTTACACCATATATTTT,CASSYSGRGYTIYF
TRBV5-1,NA,TRBJ2-1,NA,TGCGCCAGCAGCTTGTCAATACCAGATGAGCAGTTCTTC,CASSLSIPDEQFF
TRBV10-3,TRBD2,TRBJ2-5,NA,TGTGCCATCAGCAACCCAGGACTAGCGCAAGAGACCCAGTACTTC,CAISNPGLAQETQYF
TRBV5-1,NA,TRBJ2-2,NA,TGCGCCAGCAGCTTACCTGGAGTGAACACCGGGGAGCTGTTTTTT,CASSLPGVNTGELFF
TRBV6-5,TRBD1,TRBJ1-1,NA,TGTGCCAGCAGTTACAGAATAGGGGGCCACACTGAAGCTTTCTTT,CASSYRIGGHTEAFF
TRBV7-2,TRBD1,TRBJ1-1,NA,TGTGCCAGCAGCGCCCCGGACAGGGTGGTCACTGAAGCTTTCTTT,CASSAPDRVVTEAFF
TRBV7-9,TRBD1,TRBJ2-7,NA,TGTGCCAGCAGCTTTAATCAACAGGGGGGCGAGCAGTACTTC,CASSFNQQGGEQYF
TRBV10-3,NA,TRBJ1-1,NA,TGTGCCACCAGTCAGGACAGATTGAACACTGAAGCTTTCTTT,CATSQDRLNTEAFF
TRBV9,NA,TRBJ2-7,NA,TGTGCCAGCATCCCAGGGAATAGGTACGAGCAGTACTTC,CASIPGNRYEQYF
TRBV27,TRBD2,TRBJ2-7,NA,TGTGCCAGCAGTTTATCGTCGGCTAGCGGGACCTACGAGCAGTACTTC,CASSLSSASGTYEQYF
TRBV27,NA,TRBJ2-2,once,TGTGCCAGCAGCGAGGCGAACACCGGGGAGCTGTTTTTT,CASSEANTGELFF
TRBV6-1,TRBD1,TRBJ2-3,NA,TGTGCCAGCAGTGAGGGACAGGGGCCAGATACGCAGTATTTT,CASSEGQGPDTQYF
TRBV29-1,NA,TRBJ1-2,NA,TGCAGCGTTGAAGATCTAAGTGGCTACACCTTC,CSVEDLSGYTF
TRBV2,NA,TRBJ1-4,NA,TGTGCCAGCCTGGCGGGGACGAGAGTTGAAAAACTGTTTTTT,CASLAGTRVEKLFF
TRBV19,TRBD1,TRBJ2-7,NA,TGTGCCAGTAGTGCCGCGACCGGGACAGACTACGAGCAGTACTTC,CASSAATGTDYEQYF
TRBV4-2,NA,TRBJ2-7,once,TGTGCCAGCAGCCATCAGGGGTCCCTCGGCTACGAGCAGTACTTC,CASSHQGSLGYEQYF
TRBV19,NA,TRBJ1-5,NA,TGTGCCAGTACCCTTCTAGCGGGAGGCAATCAGCCCCAGCATTTT,CASTLLAGGNQPQHF
TRBV19,TRBD1,TRBJ1-1,NA,TGTGCCAGTAGTATGAACAGGGGAGGAACTGAAGCTTTCTTT,CASSMNRGGTEAFF
TRBV11-2,TRBD2,TRBJ2-7,NA,TGTGCCAGCAGCTCCCGGGGGGGGCGGACTAGCGGGAGGGAGCAGTACTTC,CASSSRGGRTSGREQYF
TRBV10-3,NA,TRBJ2-5,NA,TGTGCCATCAGTGAGTCCGAGGGTAGAGAGACCCAGTACTTC,CAISESEGRETQYF
TRBV7-6,NA,TRBJ2-7,NA,TGTGCCAGCAGCTTAGGCGGACCAGGGTACGGATACGAGCAGTACTTC,CASSLGGPGYGYEQYF
TRBV10-3,TRBD2,TRBJ2-7,NA,TGTGCCATCAGTGGGGCTAGCGGGGGGTACTACGAGCAGTACTTC,CAISGASGGYYEQYF
TRBV6-6,TRBD2,TRBJ2-7,NA,TGTGCCAGCACTCCCGGGACTAGCGGCTACGAGCAGTACTTC,CASTPGTSGYEQYF
TRBV21-1,NA,TRBJ1-1,NA,TGTGCCAGCAGCAACTTTGGGAGAGACAGGGGTGAAGCTTTCTTT,CASSNFGRDRGEAFF
TRBV10-2,NA,TRBJ2-1,NA,TGCGCCAGCAGTGAGTCCTATTGGGAGAAGTTCAATGAGCAGTTCTTC,CASSESYWEKFNEQFF